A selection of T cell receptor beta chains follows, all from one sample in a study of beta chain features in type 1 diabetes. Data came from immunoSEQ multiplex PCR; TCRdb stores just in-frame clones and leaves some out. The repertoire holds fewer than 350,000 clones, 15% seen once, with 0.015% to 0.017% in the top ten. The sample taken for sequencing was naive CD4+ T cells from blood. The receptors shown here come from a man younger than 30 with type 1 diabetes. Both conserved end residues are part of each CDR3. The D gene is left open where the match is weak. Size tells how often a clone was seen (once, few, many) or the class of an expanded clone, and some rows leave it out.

CDR3aa: CASSYSGTSGYEQYF
CDR3nt: TGTGCCAGCAGTTACTCGGGGACTAGCGGGTACGAGCAGTACTTC
abundance: .
j_gene: TRBJ2-7
v_gene: TRBV6-5
d_gene: TRBD2

CDR3aa: CASSFTGVFTGELFF
CDR3nt: TGTGCCAGCAGCTTTACGGGGGTATTCACCGGGGAGCTGTTTTTT
abundance: few
j_gene: TRBJ2-2
v_gene: TRBV5-6
d_gene: .

CDR3aa: CAWMRRGETQYF
CDR3nt: TGTGCCTGGATGCGCAGGGGAGAGACCCAGTACTTC
abundance: few
j_gene: TRBJ2-5
v_gene: TRBV30
d_gene: .

CDR3aa: CASSYLGQGINEQFF
CDR3nt: TGTGCCAGCAGTTACCTGGGACAGGGTATCAATGAGCAGTTCTTC
abundance: .
j_gene: TRBJ2-1
v_gene: TRBV6-5
d_gene: TRBD1

CDR3aa: CASSLSRGQYF
CDR3nt: TGTGCCAGCAGCTTATCTCGGGGCCAGTACTTC
abundance: .
j_gene: TRBJ2-5
v_gene: TRBV7-2
d_gene: .

CDR3aa: CASSPRDRGVAFF
CDR3nt: TGTGCCAGCAGCCCCCGGGACAGGGGTGTAGCTTTCTTT
abundance: few
j_gene: TRBJ1-1
v_gene: TRBV7-2
d_gene: TRBD1

CDR3aa: CAISPGGWNTEAFF
CDR3nt: TGTGCCATCAGCCCAGGGGGGTGGAACACTGAAGCTTTCTTT
abundance: few
j_gene: TRBJ1-1
v_gene: TRBV10-3
d_gene: TRBD1

CDR3aa: CASGPSTATNTEAFF
CDR3nt: TGCGCCAGCGGGCCATCGACAGCCACGAACACTGAAGCTTTCTTT
abundance: .
j_gene: TRBJ1-1
v_gene: TRBV10-1
d_gene: .

CDR3aa: CASSKQTRFDTDTQYF
CDR3nt: TGTGCCAGCAGCAAACAGACTAGATTTGACACAGATACGCAGTATTTT
abundance: few
j_gene: TRBJ2-3
v_gene: TRBV7-8
d_gene: .

CDR3aa: CASSKQGFATEAFF
CDR3nt: TGTGCCAGCAGCAAACAGGGGTTCGCAACTGAAGCTTTCTTT
abundance: few
j_gene: TRBJ1-1
v_gene: TRBV2
d_gene: TRBD1

CDR3aa: CASRIREGRYEQYF
CDR3nt: TGTGCCAGCAGGATTCGGGAGGGTCGGTACGAGCAGTACTTC
abundance: .
j_gene: TRBJ2-7
v_gene: TRBV13
d_gene: TRBD2

CDR3aa: CASGTGVYEQYF
CDR3nt: TGCGCCAGCGGGACAGGCGTTTACGAGCAGTACTTC
abundance: few
j_gene: TRBJ2-7
v_gene: TRBV5-1
d_gene: TRBD1

CDR3aa: CASSYGQTNYGYTF
CDR3nt: TGTGCCAGCAGTTACGGACAGACCAACTATGGCTACACCTTC
abundance: once
j_gene: TRBJ1-2
v_gene: TRBV6-5
d_gene: .

CDR3aa: CASSAQGAVGYTF
CDR3nt: TGTGCCAGCAGTGCACAGGGGGCTGTTGGCTACACCTTC
abundance: once
j_gene: TRBJ1-2
v_gene: TRBV6-4
d_gene: TRBD1

CDR3aa: CASSFEREEEDTQYF
CDR3nt: TGTGCCAGCAGCTTTGAGCGGGAGGAGGAAGATACGCAGTATTTT
abundance: .
j_gene: TRBJ2-3
v_gene: TRBV7-9
d_gene: TRBD2

CDR3aa: CASSLLKGAVLQRDEQYF
CDR3nt: TGTGCCAGCAGCTTATTAAAGGGGGCAGTTCTACAGCGGGACGAGCAGTACTTC
abundance: .
j_gene: TRBJ2-7
v_gene: TRBV7-2
d_gene: .

CDR3aa: CASSLFGQRLAGQETQYF
CDR3nt: TGTGCCAGCAGCTTATTCGGCCAGCGACTAGCGGGCCAAGAGACCCAGTACTTC
abundance: few
j_gene: TRBJ2-5
v_gene: TRBV7-9
d_gene: TRBD2

CDR3aa: CAWSVQISGNYEQYF
CDR3nt: TGTGCCTGGAGTGTACAGATTAGCGGAAACTACGAGCAGTACTTC
abundance: .
j_gene: TRBJ2-7
v_gene: TRBV30
d_gene: .

CDR3aa: CASSLVAYEQYF
CDR3nt: TGTGCCAGCAGCTTAGTAGCCTACGAGCAGTACTTC
abundance: few
j_gene: TRBJ2-7
v_gene: TRBV7-2
d_gene: .

CDR3aa: CASSFGTRGEQYF
CDR3nt: TGTGCCAGCAGCTTCGGGACTAGAGGCGAGCAGTACTTC
abundance: .
j_gene: TRBJ2-7
v_gene: TRBV7-2
d_gene: TRBD2

CDR3aa: CASSQDRTSGGAVSF
CDR3nt: TGCGCCAGCAGCCAAGATCGGACTAGCGGGGGGGCGGTCTCCTTC
abundance: few
j_gene: TRBJ2-7
v_gene: TRBV4-3
d_gene: TRBD2

CDR3aa: CASSPSLVAGGGGAYNEQFF
CDR3nt: TGTGCCAGCTCACCATCGTTGGTAGCGGGAGGAGGTGGAGCCTACAATGAGCAGTTCTTC
abundance: .
j_gene: TRBJ2-1
v_gene: TRBV18
d_gene: TRBD2